A selection of T cell receptor beta chains follows, all from one sample in a study of T cell responses to AZD1222 COVID-19 vaccine. TCRdb's copy holds only in-frame clones and misses some; the assay was immunoSEQ multiplex PCR. The table records about 120,000 clones, around nine tenths of them present only once. Sample: peripheral blood, taken on day 0 of AZD1222 vaccination. These receptor sequences come from an adult in good health. CDR3s include the opening cysteine and the closing phenylalanine or tryptophan. The D gene is left open where the match is weak. Clone size is shown for a subset of rows, as once, few, many or a class of expanded clone.

d_call,v_call,clone_size,j_call,cdr3_nt,cdr3_aa
NA,TRBV11-2,NA,TRBJ1-1,TGTGCCAGCAGCGTTTGGCCCTCCCCAGCTTTCTTT,CASSVWPSPAFF
NA,TRBV7-2,NA,TRBJ1-5,TGTGCCAGCAGCCAGTCACGGGTGCTGCCCCAGCATTTT,CASSQSRVLPQHF
NA,TRBV12-3/TRBV12-4,NA,TRBJ2-2,TGTGCCAGCAGTTTTGGCACCGGGGAGCTGTTTTTT,CASSFGTGELFF
NA,TRBV19,NA,TRBJ2-7,TGTGCCAGTAGTAAAGACAGCTACGAGCAGTACTTC,CASSKDSYEQYF
TRBD1,TRBV5-1,NA,TRBJ2-1,TGCGCCAGCTACGGCGGGACAGGGCTCTACAATGAGCAGTTCTTC,CASYGGTGLYNEQFF
NA,TRBV7-9,NA,TRBJ2-1,TGTGCCAGCAGCTTACGTCCGGGCCCGGTGAGGGGTGAGCAGTTCTTC,CASSLRPGPVRGEQFF
NA,TRBV19,NA,TRBJ1-3,TGTGCCAGTAGGCTGACTGACACCCTCTCTGGAAACACCATATATTTT,CASRLTDTLSGNTIYF
NA,TRBV28,NA,TRBJ1-4,TGTGCCATACAGGGAGGGCATGAAAAACTGTTTTTT,CAIQGGHEKLFF
NA,TRBV6-2/TRBV6-3,NA,TRBJ2-2,TGTGCCAGCAGTTTGACTTCCTACACCGGGGAGCTGTTTTTT,CASSLTSYTGELFF
NA,TRBV18,once,TRBJ2-2,TGTGCCAGCTCACCGTCTCGGAACACCGGGGAGCTGTTTTTT,CASSPSRNTGELFF
NA,TRBV5-1,NA,TRBJ1-3,TGCGCCAGCACCTTCGGGACGGCTGGAAACACCATATATTTT,CASTFGTAGNTIYF
NA,TRBV5-1,once,TRBJ2-3,TGCGCCAGCAGACCCCTTCTAGCTAGGACAGATACGCAGTATTTT,CASRPLLARTDTQYF
NA,TRBV27,once,TRBJ2-7,TGTGCCAGCTATTCAGCCTCCTACGAGCAGTACTTC,CASYSASYEQYF
TRBD2,TRBV13,once,TRBJ2-7,TGTGCCAGCAGCCCAAGGACTAGCGGGAGGTACGAGCAGTACTTC,CASSPRTSGRYEQYF
TRBD1,TRBV30,NA,TRBJ1-6,TGTGCCTTGCACACGACAGGGAAGGGGCCTTCACCCCTCCACTTT,CALHTTGKGPSPLHF
NA,TRBV3-1/TRBV3-2,NA,TRBJ1-5,TGTGCCAGCAGCCAAGACATGGGCCAGTCGCAGCCCCAGCATTTT,CASSQDMGQSQPQHF
NA,TRBV28,NA,TRBJ2-1,TGTGCCAGCACCACTTTGAGTAAACGACTTTCTTACAATGAGCAGTTCTTC,CASTTLSKRLSYNEQFF
NA,TRBV29-1,few,TRBJ1-1,TGCAGCGTGGGGGGAGACCCAATGAACACTGAAGCTTTCTTT,CSVGGDPMNTEAFF
NA,TRBV27,NA,TRBJ1-3,TGTGCCAGCAGCATCGCCGGTCCTGGAAACACCATATATTTT,CASSIAGPGNTIYF
NA,TRBV3-1/TRBV3-2,NA,TRBJ2-3,TGTGCCAGCAGCCCCAACCCGCCCAGGATAATCACAGATACGCAGTATTTT,CASSPNPPRIITDTQYF
TRBD1,TRBV6-5,NA,TRBJ1-5,TGTGCCAGCAGTCTCGACAGGGAGATCAGTCAGCCCCAGCATTTT,CASSLDREISQPQHF
TRBD2,TRBV5-1,NA,TRBJ2-1,TGCGCCAGCAGCCCGGGACTAGCGGAGTATACTGAGCAGTTCTTC,CASSPGLAEYTEQFF
NA,TRBV7-9,NA,TRBJ2-7,TGTGCCAGCAGCCTCAAACCAGGGATTTACGAGCAGTACTTC,CASSLKPGIYEQYF
TRBD1,TRBV28,NA,TRBJ1-5,TGTGCCAGCCAGGGACAGCCTTATAGCAATCAGCCCCAGCATTTT,CASQGQPYSNQPQHF
NA,TRBV5-1,NA,TRBJ1-2,TGCGCCAGCAGCTTGGGGGACGGAGCCTTCTATGGCTACACCTTC,CASSLGDGAFYGYTF
TRBD1,TRBV4-1,once,TRBJ2-7,TGCGCCAGCAGCCACCAGGGGGCTTCCGAGCAGTACTTC,CASSHQGASEQYF
NA,TRBV5-1,NA,TRBJ2-5,TGCGCCAGCAAACTGAGGACAACTTACCAAGAGACCCAGTACTTC,CASKLRTTYQETQYF